A selection of T cell receptor beta chains follows, all from one sample in a study of control samples from healthy donors and cancer patients. Here immunoSEQ multiplex PCR was the method, and the copy in TCRdb shows in-frame clones only, minus some. Here the sample spans approximately 71,000 clones, under 90% being singletons. The sequenced sample consisted of PBMCs. These receptors came from a man in his sixties with lung cancer. Both conserved end residues are part of each CDR3. D genes are given only for firm matches. A row's size may be missing; if present it is once, few, many or a size class.

v_call	d_call	j_call	clone_size	cdr3_nt	cdr3_aa
TRBV4-1	NA	TRBJ2-1	NA	TGCGCCAGCAGCCAAGAAATTGGGCCTCTCTACAATGAGCAGTTCTTC	CASSQEIGPLYNEQFF
TRBV7-3	TRBD1	TRBJ2-1	NA	TGTGCCAGCAGATTATTCCGGGACAGCTCCTACAATGAGCAGTTCTTC	CASRLFRDSSYNEQFF
TRBV10-2	TRBD2	TRBJ2-3	NA	TGCGCCAGCAGTGCCGGGGAGGGTTCAACGCAGTATTTT	CASSAGEGSTQYF
TRBV18	TRBD1	TRBJ1-5	NA	TGTGCCAGCTCACCGGGACAGGGGGATTTGCAGCCCCAGCATTTT	CASSPGQGDLQPQHF
TRBV7-3	NA	TRBJ1-6	NA	TGTGCCAGCGGTCCAGGTTTCAGTTCACCCCTCCACTTT	CASGPGFSSPLHF
TRBV5-1	NA	TRBJ2-2	NA	TGCGCCAGCAGCTTGAGCGTCATAGGGGGCACCGGGGAGCTGTTTTTT	CASSLSVIGGTGELFF
TRBV6-5	NA	TRBJ2-3	once	TGTGCCAGTAGAGACAGGTTCACAGATACGCAGTATTTT	CASRDRFTDTQYF
TRBV20-1	NA	TRBJ2-7	NA	TGCAGTGCTCCGGATCTCTACGAGCAGTACTTC	CSAPDLYEQYF
TRBV11-3	NA	TRBJ1-1	NA	TGTGCCAGCAGCTCGAACCAGAACACTGAAGCTTTCTTT	CASSSNQNTEAFF
TRBV5-8	NA	TRBJ2-7	NA	TGTGCCAGCAGGTTTCCGGGTTTTCCCACCTACGAGCAGTACTTC	CASRFPGFPTYEQYF
TRBV7-3	TRBD1	TRBJ2-1	NA	TGTGCCAGCAGCTCCGAACGGGACAGATCCTACAATGAGCAGTTCTTC	CASSSERDRSYNEQFF
TRBV3-1/TRBV3-2	NA	TRBJ2-1	NA	TGTGCCAGCAGGGGTAGGTTTGTAGAGCAGTTCTTC	CASRGRFVEQFF
TRBV29-1	TRBD1	TRBJ2-2	NA	TGCAGCGTTCCTAGGACAGGCAACACCGGGGAGCTGTTTTTT	CSVPRTGNTGELFF
TRBV3-1/TRBV3-2	NA	TRBJ1-2	once	TGTGCCAGCAGCCAAGATGATTGGGGGCTGAACTATGGCTACACCTTC	CASSQDDWGLNYGYTF
TRBV6-5	NA	TRBJ2-1	NA	TGTGCCAGCAGTTACTCGATCCCATTGAATGAGCAGTTCTTC	CASSYSIPLNEQFF
TRBV6-5	TRBD2	TRBJ2-1	NA	TGTGCCACTCGACTAGCGGGGTCTTATAATGAGCAGTTCTTC	CATRLAGSYNEQFF
TRBV4-1	NA	TRBJ2-5	NA	TGCGCCAGCAGCCAAACAGGCGGAATAGGAGAGACCCAGTACTTC	CASSQTGGIGETQYF
TRBV5-4	NA	TRBJ2-3	NA	TGTGCCAGCAGCTTCCCGGGGGGCACCACAGATACGCAGTATTTT	CASSFPGGTTDTQYF
TRBV7-2	TRBD2	TRBJ2-3	NA	TGTGCCAGCAGCTTAGCGGCGGGGGAAGATACGCAGTATTTT	CASSLAAGEDTQYF
TRBV6-5	NA	TRBJ2-5	NA	TGTGCCAGCAGACACCAGGGGTGGGAGACCCAGTACTTC	CASRHQGWETQYF
TRBV12-3/TRBV12-4	NA	TRBJ1-2	NA	TGTGCCAGCAGTTTCACGGATGGCTACACCTTC	CASSFTDGYTF
TRBV5-5	NA	TRBJ2-2	NA	TGTGCCAGCAGCCCGGGACATAACACCGGGGAGCTGTTTTTT	CASSPGHNTGELFF
TRBV29-1	NA	TRBJ1-2	NA	TGCAGCGTTGACGGGAGGGACATCTATGGCTACACCTTC	CSVDGRDIYGYTF
TRBV9	NA	TRBJ2-5	NA	TGTGCCAGCAGCGTAGCTGGCAATCCCCAAGAGACCCAGTACTTC	CASSVAGNPQETQYF
TRBV2	NA	TRBJ2-3	NA	TGTGCCAGCAGAATAACTATGGCAGATACGCAGTATTTT	CASRITMADTQYF
TRBV2	TRBD1	TRBJ2-7	once	TGTGCCAGCAGTACTTTAGGACAGGGTGTAAACGAGCAGTACTTC	CASSTLGQGVNEQYF
TRBV14	NA	TRBJ1-1	NA	TGTGCCAGCAGCCAAGTTGGCAACACTGAAGCTTTCTTT	CASSQVGNTEAFF
TRBV5-4	NA	TRBJ1-1	NA	TGTGCCAGCAGCTACGGGTTAATAAACACTGAAGCTTTCTTT	CASSYGLINTEAFF
TRBV6-6	NA	TRBJ2-2	NA	TGTGCCAGCAGCCGATCCTCCCCCCGGGCCTCGTACACCGGGGAGCTGTTTTTT	CASSRSSPRASYTGELFF
TRBV3-1/TRBV3-2	NA	TRBJ2-4	NA	TGTGCCAGCAACAATGAGCCGGGCCCCTTGTACTTC	CASNNEPGPLYF
TRBV6-5	NA	TRBJ2-3	NA	TGTGTTACCATCTCCGACTACACAGATACGCAGTATTTT	CVTISDYTDTQYF
TRBV18	NA	TRBJ1-4	NA	TGTGCCAGCTCGGGGGGAACTAATGAAAAACTGTTTTTT	CASSGGTNEKLFF
TRBV6-5	TRBD1	TRBJ1-1	once	TGTGCCAGCAGGGTCGGACAGGGTATGAACACTGAAGCTTTCTTT	CASRVGQGMNTEAFF
TRBV9	NA	TRBJ1-1	NA	TGTGCCAGCAGCGCCCAACTGAGCTCTAGCACTGAAGCTTTCTTT	CASSAQLSSSTEAFF
TRBV5-1	NA	TRBJ1-2	NA	TGCGCCAGCAGCTCAGGACAGCCCTATGGCTACACCTTC	CASSSGQPYGYTF
TRBV12-3/TRBV12-4	NA	TRBJ2-2	NA	TGTGCCAGCAGTTTAATTGAGGAGCTGTTTTTT	CASSLIEELFF
TRBV9	NA	TRBJ2-2	few	TGTGCCAGCAGCACCCTGGGCACCGGGGAGCTGTTTTTT	CASSTLGTGELFF
TRBV6-5	NA	TRBJ1-2	NA	TGTGCCAGCTTGCGGGGCATAGGCTACACCTTC	CASLRGIGYTF
TRBV2	NA	TRBJ2-5	NA	TGTGCCACCATGAAAGAGACCCAGTACTTC	CATMKETQYF
TRBV5-6	NA	TRBJ1-1	NA	TGTGCCAGCAGCCGCTGGACAGCCACTGAAGCTTTCTTT	CASSRWTATEAFF
TRBV7-3	NA	TRBJ1-1	NA	TGTGCCAGCAGCTCTCAGGGGAACACTGAAGCTTTCTTT	CASSSQGNTEAFF
TRBV7-2	NA	TRBJ2-4	NA	TGTGCCAGTTCCCTAAATGTGGGAGCCAAAAACATTCAGTACTTC	CASSLNVGAKNIQYF
TRBV9	NA	TRBJ2-1	NA	TGTGCCAGCAGCGTAGGCGGGACCTACAATGAGCAGTTCTTC	CASSVGGTYNEQFF
TRBV19	TRBD1	TRBJ1-1	NA	TGTGCCAGTAGTATTGGGGGACAGGGAACTGAAGCTTTCTTT	CASSIGGQGTEAFF
TRBV3-1/TRBV3-2	NA	TRBJ2-5	NA	TGTGCCAGCGGACGGGGGACCCAAGAGACCCAGTACTTC	CASGRGTQETQYF
TRBV5-1	NA	TRBJ2-1	NA	TGCGCCAGCAGCTTGGAGCGGAGCTCCTACAATGAGCAGTTCTTC	CASSLERSSYNEQFF
TRBV5-1	NA	TRBJ1-4	NA	TGCGCCAGCAGCTGGCTAGAGGGTGAAAAACTGTTTTTT	CASSWLEGEKLFF
TRBV2	NA	TRBJ1-1	NA	TGTGCCAGCACTCGGGCCGAGAACACTGAAGCTTTCTTT	CASTRAENTEAFF
TRBV27	TRBD1	TRBJ1-5	NA	TGTGCCAGCAGTCCCAGCGGACAGGGGGCTATTCAAAGCAATCAGCCCCAGCATTTT	CASSPSGQGAIQSNQPQHF
TRBV2	NA	TRBJ1-5	NA	TGTGCCAGCAGGGGTCCAGGGACAAATCAGCCCCAGCATTTT	CASRGPGTNQPQHF
TRBV5-6	TRBD1	TRBJ1-4	NA	TGTGCCAGCAGCTTGGGACAGGGGGCGCCCCGAAAACTGTTTTTT	CASSLGQGAPRKLFF
TRBV29-1	NA	TRBJ2-1	once	TGCAGCGCGGCAGGGGCTAGCTCCTACAATGAGCAGTTCTTC	CSAAGASSYNEQFF
TRBV30	NA	TRBJ1-1	NA	TGTGCCTGGAAATGGGGGGCGCGGTACACTGAAGCTTTCTTT	CAWKWGARYTEAFF
TRBV5-4	NA	TRBJ2-7	NA	TGTGCCAGCAGCTTGGGACAGGACTACGAGCAGTACTTC	CASSLGQDYEQYF
TRBV6-1	NA	TRBJ1-6	NA	TGTGCCAGTAAGGACAGCAATAATTCACCCCTCCACTTT	CASKDSNNSPLHF